This T cell receptor beta chain was recovered during a study of T cell responses to AZD1222 COVID-19 vaccine. Study details: Pooled samples include second doses given at about 4 or 12 weeks. Overall study findings and caveats: Repertoire samples came only from after the peak T cell response.

This clone was seen just once. The antigen is undetermined. Trimming took 1 base from V and 2 from J; bases not matched to a gene: 3. The CDR3 runs to 15 residues. Germline assignment: CDR1 SGHAT and CDR2 FQNNGV. Measured with immunoSEQ multiplex PCR; TCRdb has only the in-frame clones, and not every one. Here the sample spans roughly 180,000 clones, 90% to 95% being singletons. The chain is built from TRBV11-2 and TRBJ2-7; 9 positions match TRBD1. This receptor was obtained from an adult in good health. The material sequenced was peripheral blood, taken on day 0 of AZD1222 vaccination. This chain's CDR3 is CASSLAGTGTYEQYF. In DNA form, the CDR3 reads TGTGCCAGCAGCTTAGCCGGGACAGGGACCTACGAGCAGTACTTC.